This T cell receptor beta chain is from a study of shared clonotypes between healthy human individuals. Study summary: There were three CD4 naive, three CD4 memory, two CD8 naive and one CD8 memory plates per donor. Study findings and constraints: Rarefaction demonstrated incomplete sorted-subset sequencing despite large depth.

Naive CD8 cells were CD45RO-negative, positively selected for CCR7, excluding terminally differentiated effector memory CD45RA+ cells. The assay was run at deep level. TCRdb's table, derived via immunoSEQ multiplex PCR, lists solely in-frame clones and lacks some. The data show fewer than 800,000 clones, roughly nine tenths seen once. For this clone: Its antigen is still unknown.

Germline V lookup: CDR1 SGHNT, CDR2 YYREEE (reference sequence). J lost 6 bases, V lost 4 bases, and 11 bases had no gene match. The CDR3 length is 16 residues. V usage is TRBV5-4 and J usage is TRBJ2-2; 8 positions agree with TRBD2. Sequences were obtained from naive CD8+ T cells sorted from blood. This TCR was sampled from a man aged 25 to 45 in good health. CDR3 DNA sequence: TGTGCCAGCAGCACAAGGACTAGCATGGCCGCCGGGGAGCTGTTTTTT. Translated: CASSTRTSMAAGELFF.